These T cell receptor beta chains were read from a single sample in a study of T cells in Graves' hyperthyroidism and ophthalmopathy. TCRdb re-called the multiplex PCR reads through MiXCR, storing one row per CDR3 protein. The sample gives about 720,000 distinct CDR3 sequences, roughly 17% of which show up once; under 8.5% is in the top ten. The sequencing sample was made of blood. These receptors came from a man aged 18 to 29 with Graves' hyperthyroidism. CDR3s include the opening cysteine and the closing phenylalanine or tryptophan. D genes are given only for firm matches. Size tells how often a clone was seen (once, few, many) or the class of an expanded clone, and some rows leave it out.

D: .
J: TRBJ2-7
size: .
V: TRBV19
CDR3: CASSEAMTTYEQYF
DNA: TGTGCCAGTAGTGAAGCGATGACGACCTACGAGCAGTACTTC

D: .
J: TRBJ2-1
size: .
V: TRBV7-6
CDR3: CASSPGAKSSYEQFF
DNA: TGTGCCAGCAGCCCGGGGGCTAAGAGCTCCTACGAGCAGTTCTTC

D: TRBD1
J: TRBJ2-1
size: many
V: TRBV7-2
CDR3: CASSFTGAVEQFF
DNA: TGTGCCAGCAGCTTCACAGGGGCCGTTGAGCAGTTCTTC

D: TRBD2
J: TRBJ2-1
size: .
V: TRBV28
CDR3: CASSLSDGGSNEQFF
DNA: TGTGCCAGCAGTTTAAGTGACGGGGGGTCCAATGAGCAGTTCTTC

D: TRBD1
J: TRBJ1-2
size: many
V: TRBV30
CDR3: CAWSGTGNLYTF
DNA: TGTGCCTGGAGTGGGACAGGGAATCTCTACACCTTC

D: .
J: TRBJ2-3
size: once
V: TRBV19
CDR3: CASSPPPPRGTQYF
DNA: TGTGCCAGTAGCCCCCCCCCTCCCCGGGGTACGCAGTATTTT

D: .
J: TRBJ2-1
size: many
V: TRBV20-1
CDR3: CSAKEGFTYNEQFF
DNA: TGCAGTGCTAAGGAGGGGTTCACCTACAATGAGCAGTTCTTC

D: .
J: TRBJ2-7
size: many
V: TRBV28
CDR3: CASSSLTRVYEQYF
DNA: TGTGCCAGCAGTTCCCTTACGCGAGTCTACGAGCAGTACTTC

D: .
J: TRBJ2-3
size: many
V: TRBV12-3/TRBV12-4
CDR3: CASSLGDPDTQYF
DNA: TGTGCCAGCAGTTTGGGGGATCCAGATACGCAGTATTTT

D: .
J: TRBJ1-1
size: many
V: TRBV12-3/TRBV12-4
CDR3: CASSLFEGNEAFF
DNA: TGTGCCAGCAGTTTGTTTGAGGGAAATGAAGCTTTCTTT

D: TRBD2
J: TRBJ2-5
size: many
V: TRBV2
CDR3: CASGLAGSAETQYF
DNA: TGTGCCAGCGGACTAGCGGGATCCGCTGAGACCCAGTACTTC

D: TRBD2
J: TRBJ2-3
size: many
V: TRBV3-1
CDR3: CASSPAIGGRGPDTQYF
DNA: TGTGCCAGCAGCCCTGCCATTGGCGGGAGGGGCCCAGATACGCAGTATTTT

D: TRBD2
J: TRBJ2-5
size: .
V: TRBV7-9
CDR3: CASSLVSYGREKTQYF
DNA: TGTGCCAGCAGCTTAGTTAGTTACGGGAGGGAGAAGACCCAGTACTTC

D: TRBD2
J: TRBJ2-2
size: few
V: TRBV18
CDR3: CASSPGLATHGGELFF
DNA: TGTGCCAGCTCACCTGGACTAGCCACTCATGGCGGGGAGCTGTTTTTT

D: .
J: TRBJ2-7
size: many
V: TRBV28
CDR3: CASSLSPRLHEQYF
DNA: TGTGCCAGCAGTTTAAGCCCCCGATTACACGAGCAGTACTTC

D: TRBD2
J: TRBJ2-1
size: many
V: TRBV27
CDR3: CASRTSGGKSSYNEQFF
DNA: TGTGCCAGCAGGACTAGCGGGGGAAAAAGCTCCTACAATGAGCAGTTCTTC

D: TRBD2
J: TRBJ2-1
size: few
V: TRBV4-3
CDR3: CASSQLRRGLEAIYNEQFF
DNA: TGCGCCAGCAGCCAACTAAGGAGGGGACTAGAAGCAATATACAATGAGCAGTTCTTC

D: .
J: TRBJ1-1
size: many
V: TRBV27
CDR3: CASRSLKQMNTEAFF
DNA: TGTGCCAGCAGGAGTCTCAAGCAAATGAACACTGAAGCTTTCTTT

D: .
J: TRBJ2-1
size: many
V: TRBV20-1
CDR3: CSARVRHRAYNEQFF
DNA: TGCAGTGCTAGAGTAAGGCACAGGGCTTACAATGAGCAGTTCTTC

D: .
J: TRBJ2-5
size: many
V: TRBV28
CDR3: CASSLLGRYQETQYF
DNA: TGTGCCAGCAGTTTATTGGGACGGTACCAAGAGACCCAGTACTTC

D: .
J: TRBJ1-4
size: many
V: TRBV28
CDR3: CASSLRGAGPSEKLFF
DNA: TGTGCCAGCAGTTTAAGGGGGGCAGGACCGAGTGAAAAACTGTTTTTT

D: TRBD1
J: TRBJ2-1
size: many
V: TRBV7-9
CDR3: CASSWQGDNEQFF
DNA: TGTGCCAGCAGCTGGCAGGGGGACAATGAGCAGTTCTTC

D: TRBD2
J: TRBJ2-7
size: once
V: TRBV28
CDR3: CASSLSATSGKYEQYF
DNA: TGTGCCAGCAGTTTATCTGCGACTAGCGGGAAATACGAGCAGTACTTC

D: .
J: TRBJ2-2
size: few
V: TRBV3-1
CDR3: CASSQIRGAGELFF
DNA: TGTGCCAGCAGCCAAATCAGGGGGGCCGGGGAGCTGTTTTTT

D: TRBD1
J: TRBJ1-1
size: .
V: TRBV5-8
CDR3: CASSMGDRGAEAFF
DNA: TGTGCCAGCAGCATGGGCGACAGGGGCGCTGAAGCTTTCTTT

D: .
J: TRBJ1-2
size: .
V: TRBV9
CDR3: CASSPSDGNYGYTF
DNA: TGTGCCAGCAGCCCATCCGACGGGAACTATGGCTACACCTTC

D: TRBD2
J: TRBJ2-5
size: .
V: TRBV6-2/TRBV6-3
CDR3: CSLGVRTSGRVETQYF
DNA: TGTAGCCTTGGGGTTAGGACTAGCGGGAGAGTAGAGACCCAGTACTTC

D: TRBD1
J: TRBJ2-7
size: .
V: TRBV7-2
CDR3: CANSPAGTAYEQYF
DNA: TGTGCCAACAGCCCTGCCGGGACAGCCTACGAGCAGTACTTC

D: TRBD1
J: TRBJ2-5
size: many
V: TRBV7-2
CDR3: CASSKGQGVIETQYF
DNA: TGTGCCAGCAGTAAGGGACAGGGGGTCATTGAGACCCAGTACTTC

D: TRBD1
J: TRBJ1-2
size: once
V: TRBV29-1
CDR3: CSVVHPKTGEGGYTF
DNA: TGCAGCGTTGTGCACCCCAAGACAGGGGAGGGGGGCTACACCTTC

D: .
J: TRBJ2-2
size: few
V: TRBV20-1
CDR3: CSAPQWGELFF
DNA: TGCAGTGCCCCTCAGTGGGGGGAGCTGTTTTTT

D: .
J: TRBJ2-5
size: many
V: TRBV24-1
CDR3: CATSDFGETQYF
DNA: TGTGCCACCAGTGATTTCGGGGAGACCCAGTACTTC

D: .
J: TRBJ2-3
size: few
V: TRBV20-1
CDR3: CSARVLGETSSTDTQYF
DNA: TGCAGTGCTAGAGTTTTGGGGGAGACTTCTAGCACAGATACGCAGTATTTT

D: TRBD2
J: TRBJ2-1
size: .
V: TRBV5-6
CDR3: CASSEGLAEVASYNEQFF
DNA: TGTGCCAGCAGCGAGGGACTAGCGGAGGTCGCCTCCTACAATGAGCAGTTCTTC

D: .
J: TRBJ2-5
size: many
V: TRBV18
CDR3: CASKASRGEETQYF
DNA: TGTGCCAGCAAAGCCTCAAGGGGAGAAGAGACCCAGTACTTC

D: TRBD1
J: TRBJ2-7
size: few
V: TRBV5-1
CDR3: CASSLGGQEDEQYF
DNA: TGCGCCAGCAGCTTGGGGGGACAGGAGGACGAGCAGTACTTC

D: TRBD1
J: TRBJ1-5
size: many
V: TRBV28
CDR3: CAIGRGQDFRPQHF
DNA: TGTGCCATAGGCCGCGGACAGGACTTTCGGCCCCAGCATTTT

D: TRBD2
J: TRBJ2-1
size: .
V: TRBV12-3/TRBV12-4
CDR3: CASTPFRLASVEQFF
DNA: TGTGCCAGCACCCCCTTCCGACTAGCCTCGGTCGAGCAGTTCTTC

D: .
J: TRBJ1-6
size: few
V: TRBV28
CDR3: CASFSGTLNSPLHF
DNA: TGTGCCAGCTTTTCGGGGACACTCAATTCACCCCTCCACTTT

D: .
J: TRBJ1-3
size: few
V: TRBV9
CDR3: CASSVVPGAGNTIYF
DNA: TGTGCCAGCAGCGTAGTACCAGGGGCTGGAAACACCATATATTTT

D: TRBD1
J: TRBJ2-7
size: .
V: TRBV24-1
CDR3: CATSVKSFRSRDRGLYEQYF
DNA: TGTGCCACCAGTGTAAAGTCTTTTCGGTCCCGGGACAGGGGCTTGTACGAGCAGTACTTC

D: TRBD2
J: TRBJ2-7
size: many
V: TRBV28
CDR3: CASSHGLAGFYEQYF
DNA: TGTGCCAGCAGCCACGGACTAGCGGGATTCTACGAGCAGTACTTC

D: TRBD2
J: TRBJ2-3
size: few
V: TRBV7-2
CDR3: CASSLGGRLDTQYF
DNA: TGTGCCAGCAGCTTAGGCGGGAGGCTTGATACGCAGTATTTT

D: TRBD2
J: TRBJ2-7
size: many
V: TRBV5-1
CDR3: CASSLRREGYEQYF
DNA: TGCGCCAGCAGCTTGAGACGGGAGGGATACGAGCAGTACTTC